These T cell receptor beta chains were read from a single sample in a study of identical twins. TCRdb re-called the 5' RACE reads through MiXCR, storing one row per CDR3 protein. The table lists some 710,000 distinct CDR3 sequences, approximately 6.1% of them singletons. The sequenced material came from naive T cells sorted from blood. These receptors all stem from a man between 18 and 29 years old in good health. Both conserved end residues are part of each CDR3. Each record gives: J gene, CDR3 length, V gene, clone size, D gene, CDR3 protein, CDR3 DNA. A D gene is named only where the DNA matches it firmly. Clone size appears in some rows only: once, few, many, or a class for an expanded clone.

J: TRBJ2-7; length: 14; V: TRBV20-1; size: few; D: -; CDR3: CSARDPAGSYEQYF; DNA: TGCAGTGCTAGAGATCCAGCTGGCTCCTACGAGCAGTACTTC
J: TRBJ1-4; length: 15; V: TRBV6-2/TRBV6-3; size: -; D: -; CDR3: CASSSPFTTNEKLFF; DNA: TGTGCCAGCAGTTCCCCATTTACAACTAATGAAAAACTGTTTTTT
J: TRBJ2-5; length: 15; V: TRBV5-1; size: -; D: TRBD1; CDR3: CASSPQDRVEETQYF; DNA: TGCGCCAGCAGCCCCCAAGACAGGGTAGAAGAGACCCAGTACTTC
J: TRBJ2-1; length: 19; V: TRBV28; size: many; D: TRBD2; CDR3: CASSSSGRRFKTSYNEQFF; DNA: TGTGCCAGCAGTTCGAGCGGGAGGCGCTTTAAGACCTCCTACAATGAGCAGTTCTTC
J: TRBJ2-4; length: 18; V: TRBV12-3/TRBV12-4; size: many; D: TRBD2; CDR3: CASSLFLAGGTAKNIQYF; DNA: TGTGCCAGCAGTTTATTCTTAGCGGGAGGGACCGCCAAAAACATTCAGTACTTC
J: TRBJ1-5; length: 15; V: TRBV7-2; size: many; D: TRBD1; CDR3: CASSSGQGGNQPQHF; DNA: TGTGCCAGCAGCAGTGGACAGGGTGGCAATCAGCCCCAGCATTTT
J: TRBJ2-1; length: 13; V: TRBV7-9; size: many; D: -; CDR3: CASSLGQGYEQFF; DNA: TGTGCCAGCAGCTTGGGGCAGGGTTATGAGCAGTTCTTC
J: TRBJ2-7; length: 13; V: TRBV28; size: many; D: -; CDR3: CASRSGISYEQYF; DNA: TGTGCCAGCAGATCCGGGATCTCCTACGAGCAGTACTTC
J: TRBJ2-3; length: 13; V: TRBV29-1; size: many; D: -; CDR3: CSVGSLGADTQYF; DNA: TGCAGCGTTGGGTCTCTTGGGGCAGATACGCAGTATTTT
J: TRBJ1-1; length: 12; V: TRBV28; size: few; D: TRBD1; CDR3: CASSTQGTEAFF; DNA: TGTGCCAGCAGCACACAGGGGACTGAAGCTTTCTTT
J: TRBJ2-3; length: 17; V: TRBV20-1; size: -; D: TRBD1; CDR3: CSARDHQGAWSTDTQYF; DNA: TGCAGTGCTAGAGATCATCAGGGGGCATGGTCAACAGATACGCAGTATTTT
J: TRBJ2-2; length: 16; V: TRBV29-1; size: few; D: TRBD2; CDR3: CSVEDRTTSAPGELFF; DNA: TGCAGCGTTGAAGACCGGACAACTAGCGCCCCCGGGGAGCTGTTTTTT
J: TRBJ2-1; length: 15; V: TRBV3-1; size: few; D: -; CDR3: CASSHPERPYNEQFF; DNA: TGTGCCAGCAGCCACCCCGAGCGGCCTTACAATGAGCAGTTCTTC
J: TRBJ2-7; length: 13; V: TRBV20-1; size: few; D: -; CDR3: CSGGTGATYEQYF; DNA: TGCAGCGGGGGTACGGGAGCGACCTACGAGCAGTACTTC